The entry below describes one T cell receptor beta chain. Its antigen is unidentified. The sample originates from a study of T cells expressing NK-cell markers. Study summary: Investigators obtained TCR beta repertoires from sorted CD3+CD56+NKG2C+, CD3+CD56+NKG2C- and CD3+CD56-NKG2C+ T cells. Sequenced donors, eight in total, included seven who were HCMV-seropositive and one who was seronegative.

General study points: Four of the donors also had these clonotypes leading their CD3+CD56-NKG2C+ fraction.

The authors made TCR beta cDNA libraries by 5'RACE template switching. This switching added a universal primer site and UMIs. TCRdb reworked the 5' RACE reads into one entry per CDR3 protein, no DNA. The sample table sets out about 550,000 distinct CDR3 sequences. The receptor was isolated from a man younger than 30 in good health. Sequenced: blood T cells: a sorted CD56 or NKG2C T cell subset, CD4+ or CD8+ T cells, or bulk PBMC T cells (not recorded which).

CDR3 sequence reads: CAWSVGSETQYF. This chain joins TRBV30 and TRBJ2-5. CDR1 GTSNPN and CDR2 SVGIG come from the germline V gene (reference sequence). CDR3 length equals 12 residues.